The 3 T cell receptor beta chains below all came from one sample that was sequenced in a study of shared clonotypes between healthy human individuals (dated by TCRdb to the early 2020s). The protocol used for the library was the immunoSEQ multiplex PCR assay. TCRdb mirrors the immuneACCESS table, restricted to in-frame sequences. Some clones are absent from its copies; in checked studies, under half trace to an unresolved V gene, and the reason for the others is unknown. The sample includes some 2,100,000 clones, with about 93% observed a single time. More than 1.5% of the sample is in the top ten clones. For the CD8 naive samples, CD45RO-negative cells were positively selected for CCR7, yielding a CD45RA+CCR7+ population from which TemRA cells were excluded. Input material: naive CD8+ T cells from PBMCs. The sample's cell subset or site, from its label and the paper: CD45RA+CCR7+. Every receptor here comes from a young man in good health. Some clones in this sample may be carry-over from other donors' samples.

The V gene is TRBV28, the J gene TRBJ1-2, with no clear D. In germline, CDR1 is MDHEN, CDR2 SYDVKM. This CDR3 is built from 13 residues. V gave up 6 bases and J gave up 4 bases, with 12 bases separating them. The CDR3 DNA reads TGTGCCAGCAGCCCCTCACGTACCTATGGCTACACCTTC. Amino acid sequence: CASSPSRTYGYTF.

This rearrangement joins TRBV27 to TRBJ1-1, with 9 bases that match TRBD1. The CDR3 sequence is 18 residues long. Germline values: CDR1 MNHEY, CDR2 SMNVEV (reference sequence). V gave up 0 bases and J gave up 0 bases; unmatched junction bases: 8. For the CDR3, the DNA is TGTGCCAGCAGTTTATCTCCTGGACAGGGGCCGATGAACACTGAAGCTTTCTTT. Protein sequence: CASSLSPGQGPMNTEAFF.

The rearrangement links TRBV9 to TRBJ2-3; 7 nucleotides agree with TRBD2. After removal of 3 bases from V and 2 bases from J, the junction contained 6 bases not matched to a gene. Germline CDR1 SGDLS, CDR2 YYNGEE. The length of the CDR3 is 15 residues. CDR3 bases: TGTGCCAGCAGCGGGGCTAGCGGTTACACAGATACGCAGTATTTT. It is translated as CASSGASGYTDTQYF.